What follows are 20 T cell receptor beta chains derived from one specimen sequenced in a study of T cells after yellow fever vaccination. MiXCR was run by TCRdb on the 5' RACE reads, yielding one entry per CDR3 protein. The sample records 500,000 to 650,000 distinct CDR3 sequences, around 17% being singletons. The specimen comprised PBMCs, sampled around 5 days after the first yellow fever vaccination. These receptors were collected from a man between 18 and 35 years old who received the YFV17D yellow fever vaccine.

This clonotype was picked up a small number of times. V and J are TRBV28 and TRBJ1-1; 8 bases are shared with TRBD1. V lost 6 bases to trimming and J lost 0 bases; unmatched junction nucleotides: 12. The CDR3 runs to 17 residues. Germline V gene sequence: CDR1 MDHEN, CDR2 SYDVKM. CDR3 in DNA: TGTGCCAGCAGGCTTTTGGCAGGGGGCCCCATGAACACTGAAGCTTTCTTT. Encoded protein: CASRLLAGGPMNTEAFF. Using reference TRBV28 and TRBJ1-1 for the parts outside the CDR3, the full variable domain is DVKVTQSSRYLVKRTGEKVFLECVQDMDHENMFWYRQDPGLGLRLIYFSYDVKMKEKGDIPEGYSVSREKKERFSLILESASTNQTSMYLCASRLLAGGPMNTEAFFGQGTRLTVV.

CDR3 loop: CASSLVAAHQETQYF. DNA of the CDR3: TGTGCCAGCAGCTTAGTGGCAGCCCACCAAGAGACCCAGTACTTC. The chain links TRBV7-9 to TRBJ2-5; unclear D gene. Germline values: CDR1 SEHNR, CDR2 FQNEAQ (reference sequence). V gave up 1 base and J gave up 0 bases, with 9 bases separating them. The CDR3 totals 15 residues.

This clonotype was seen a few times. The rearrangement uses TRBV7-3 and TRBJ2-1; D is unresolved. Trimming took 3 bases from V and 5 from J, leaving 11 bases between them. Germline CDR1 reads SGHTA; CDR2 reads FQGTGA. There are 14 residues in the CDR3. DNA of the CDR3: TGTGCCAGCAGCTTGCGACGAAGGAACAATGAGCAGTTCTTC. Its protein is CASSLRRRNNEQFF.

This rearrangement joins TRBV7-2 to TRBJ2-4; weak D call: TRBD2 (6 bases). Germline CDR1 reads SGHTA; CDR2 reads FQGNSA. CDR3 length: 15 amino acids. V gave up 0 bases and J gave up 7 bases, with 13 bases separating them. CDR3 in DNA: TGTGCCAGCAGCTTAGCGTCCGCCGGGGGTAACATTCAGTACTTC. This gives the protein CASSLASAGGNIQYF.

V and J are TRBV9 and TRBJ2-1; 8 nucleotides match TRBD2. This CDR3 is 20 amino acids long. Germline lookup yields CDR1 SGDLS and CDR2 YYNGEE. Germline trimming cut 0 bases from V and 6 bases from J; bases unmatched to any gene: 20. CDR3 sequence reads: CASSVAPGPTRGGSTNEQFF. CDR3 nucleotides: TGTGCCAGCAGCGTAGCTCCGGGTCCCACTCGGGGGGGCAGTACCAATGAGCAGTTCTTC.

This clonotype was seen only a few times. CDR3 amino acids: CASSFPPGGVRDTQYF. The CDR3, as DNA: TGTGCCAGCAGCTTCCCTCCAGGGGGGGTCCGAGATACGCAGTATTTT. The chain carries TRBV7-2 and TRBJ2-3; D tentatively fits TRBD1 or TRBD2 (7 bases each). V was pared by 3 bases and J by 5 bases, with 18 bases between. This CDR3 region has 16 residues. CDR1 and CDR2 (germline): SGHTA, FQGNSA.

The sample holds a few counts of this clonotype. This chain joins TRBV5-1 and TRBJ2-2; the D gene could be TRBD1 or TRBD2 (6 bases each). The CDR3 runs 15 residues. CDR1 is SGHRS and CDR2 is YFSETQ in the germline V gene. Trimming stripped 4 bases from V and 0 bases from J, with 10 bases between. The CDR3, as DNA: TGCGCCAGCAGCCCGGGGGACACGAACACCGGGGAGCTGTTTTTT. Translated: CASSPGDTNTGELFF.

Comments on this clonotype: A junction end diverges from the germline sequence, so it may reflect a read error. V is TRBV6-1 and J is TRBJ1-1, with D possibly being TRBD1 (5 bases). Germline CDR1 and CDR2: MNHNS and SASEGT. The CDR3 spans 13 residues. The CDR3 DNA follows: TGTGCCAGCAGGTGGGGGGTGAACACTGAAGCTCTCTTT. Translated: CASRWGVNTEALF.

The chain carries TRBV4-1 and TRBJ2-7, with 9 bases identical to TRBD2. The CDR3 is 16 amino acids. Germline-derived CDR1 and CDR2 are MGHRA and YSYEKL. V lost 3 bases and J lost 2; bases outside the gene matches: 8. Here the CDR3 reads CASSQANSGGPYEQYF. CDR3 sequence (DNA): TGCGCCAGCAGCCAGGCTAATAGCGGGGGCCCCTACGAGCAGTACTTC.

This clonotype was seen many times. The chain is built from TRBV6-1 and TRBJ2-7, with D unclear. Germline values: CDR1 MNHNS, CDR2 SASEGT. The CDR3 runs 14 residues. Trimming pared 5 bases from V and 2 bases from J, leaving 13 bases between. The CDR3 sequence: CASSPSDGAYEQYV. Here the CDR3 DNA reads TGTGCCAGCAGTCCTTCCGACGGAGCCTACGAGCAGTACGTC.

J is TRBJ1-2 and V is TRBV5-1, with 9 bases fitting TRBD1. Unmatched junction bases numbered 9, after V lost 2 bases and J lost 7 bases. CDR1 and CDR2 (germline): SGHRS, YFSETQ. The CDR3 is made up of 15 amino acids. The CDR3 sequence is CASSFAGTGFPGYTF. Written as DNA, the CDR3 is TGCGCCAGCAGCTTCGCCGGGACAGGGTTCCCTGGCTACACCTTC.

The CDR3 sequence: CASSQNGQVLETQYF. The CDR3 DNA is TGTGCCAGCAGTCAAAACGGACAGGTTTTGGAGACCCAGTACTTC. The V call is TRBV6-1, the J call TRBJ2-5; 7 positions match TRBD1. V dropped 5 bases and J dropped 5; count of bases not matched to a gene: 11. Germline V CDR1 and CDR2: MNHNS, SASEGT. The CDR3 sequence is 15 residues long.

J is TRBJ1-4 and V is TRBV5-1; D remains unclear. Germline V lookup: CDR1 SGHRS, CDR2 YFSETQ. The V and J ends lost 4 bases and 8 bases respectively, with 9 bases between them. The CDR3 spans 12 residues. In nucleotides, the CDR3 is TGCGCCAGCAGCATGAACGGGGAAAAACTGTTTTTT. Translation: CASSMNGEKLFF. The full variable domain, rest sourced from reference TRBV5-1 and TRBJ1-4, is KAGVTQTPRYLIKTRGQQVTLSCSPISGHRSVSWYQQTPGQGLQFLFEYFSETQRNKGNFPGRFSGRQFSNSRSEMNVSTLELGDSALYLCASSMNGEKLFFGSGTQLSVL.

The J gene is TRBJ2-2, the V gene TRBV13; TRBD1 or TRBD2 may be the D gene (6 bases each). This CDR3 is built from 18 residues. Deletions cut 5 bases from V and 3 bases from J, with 22 bases between. CDR1 PRHDT and CDR2 FYEKMQ come from the germline V gene (reference sequence). CDR3 region: CASSSTRDGGHDTGELFF. The CDR3 nucleotides are TGTGCCAGCAGCAGCACCCGGGACGGGGGACATGACACCGGGGAGCTGTTTTTT.

This rearrangement joins TRBV20-1 to TRBJ2-5, with D possibly being TRBD1 (5 bases). Germline assignment: CDR1 DFQATT and CDR2 SNEGSKA (reference sequence). Trimming took off 3 bases at V and 5 bases at J, with 10 bases between the two ends. CDR3 length: 12 amino acids. DNA of the CDR3: TGCAGTGCTAGTGGGGCCAGGGAGACCCAGTACTTC. Protein: CSASGARETQYF.

The chain joins TRBV20-1 to TRBJ1-1; a weak D match, TRBD1 (6 bases). The CDR3 spans 13 residues. Germline V lookup: CDR1 DFQATT, CDR2 SNEGSKA (reference sequence). The ends were cut back, 3 bases at V and 5 bases at J, with 13 bases in the middle. CDR3 region: CSASEGVRTEAFF. The CDR3 bases are TGCAGTGCTAGTGAGGGGGTGAGGACTGAAGCTTTCTTT.

The rearrangement uses TRBV6-2 or TRBV6-3 and TRBJ2-4; TRBD1 aligns across 8 bases. CDR1 is MNHEY and CDR2 is SVGEGT in the germline V gene. CDR3 length: 14 amino acids. V lost 7 bases and J lost 8; bases outside the gene matches: 10. CDR3 amino acids: CASTDFGQGDIQYF. CDR3 DNA sequence: TGTGCCAGCACCGACTTCGGACAGGGAGACATTCAGTACTTC.

V gene TRBV9 combines with J gene TRBJ2-3; D remains unclear. In germline, CDR1 is SGDLS, CDR2 YYNGEE. The CDR3 contains 13 residues. The ends were cut back, 0 bases at V and 4 bases at J, with 6 bases in the middle. The chain's CDR3 is CASSVEAPDTQYF. In nucleotides, the CDR3 is TGTGCCAGCAGCGTAGAGGCCCCAGATACGCAGTATTTT. The full variable domain, in which reference TRBV9 and TRBJ2-3 provide the parts outside the CDR3, is DSGVTQTPKHLITATGQRVTLRCSPRSGDLSVYWYQQSLDQGLQFLIQYYNGEERAKGNILERFSAQQFPDLHSELNLSSLELGDSALYFCASSVEAPDTQYFGPGTRLTVL.

The V and J genes are TRBV5-1 and TRBJ2-5; TRBD2 is a possible D gene (5 bases). This CDR3 is 12 amino acids long. CDR1 and CDR2 from the germline V gene are SGHRS and YFSETQ. The germline V and J ends were trimmed by 4 bases and 5 bases, with 9 bases remaining between them. CDR3 sequence: CASSVEEETQYF. The CDR3 DNA is TGCGCCAGCAGCGTGGAGGAGGAGACCCAGTACTTC.

V and J are TRBV5-5 and TRBJ1-6; possibly TRBD1 for D (6 bases). The CDR3 loop spans 15 amino acids. Germline CDR1 is SGHKS and CDR2 is YYEKEE (reference sequence). V lost 4 bases to trimming and J lost 9 bases, with 17 bases between them. The CDR3 here is CASSPVRGPGSPLHF. The CDR3 DNA is TGTGCCAGCAGCCCCGTTCGGGGGCCGGGTTCACCCCTCCACTTT.